A single sample gave rise to the 23 T cell receptor beta chains below, sequenced in a study of response to subunit inactivated influenza vaccine. MiXCR, run by TCRdb on the RT-PCR reads, gives a single entry per CDR3 protein. Among about 190,000 distinct CDR3 sequences, approximately 15% were seen once, and the ten largest hold about 28%. Sequenced material: CD8+ T cells sorted from PBMCs, taken approximately 5 days after vaccination. The receptor set was obtained from a man aged 45 to 65 who received an inactivated influenza vaccine.

This clonotype was detected a few times. The rearrangement links TRBV7-9 to TRBJ2-7; no reliable D call. The V gene's germline CDR1 is SEHNR and CDR2 FQNEAQ (reference sequence). The CDR3 extends over 12 amino acids. V was clipped by 4 bases and J by 3 bases, with 7 bases between them. The CDR3: CASSSPVYEQYF. The CDR3 DNA reads TGTGCCAGCAGCTCCCCCGTCTACGAGCAGTACTTC.

This clonotype was seen only a few times. CDR3 DNA: TGTGCCAGCAGTTCGGACTTGATTTCGACAGGGAGTAGAGAAAACATTCAGTACTTC. It translates to CASSSDLISTGSRENIQYF. The chain uses TRBV28 and TRBJ2-4, with TRBD1 matching 7 bases. V dropped 4 bases and J dropped 5; count of bases not matched to a gene: 20. The germline V gene has CDR1 MDHEN and CDR2 SYDVKM. This CDR3 spans 19 amino acids.

The chain couples TRBV7-6 to TRBJ2-7; D possibly matches TRBD1 or TRBD2 (5 bases each). CDR1 is SGHVS and CDR2 is FNYEAQ in the germline V gene. This CDR3 contains 16 residues. V lost 5 bases and J 0 bases, leaving 17 bases between the germline ends. The CDR3, as DNA: TGTGCCAGCAGCCCCACTTCCGGGACGGACTCCTACGAGCAGTACTTC. It encodes CASSPTSGTDSYEQYF.

The genes are TRBV6-5 and TRBJ2-7; perhaps TRBD1 as D (6 bases). Germline CDR1 and CDR2: MNHEY and SVGAGI. The CDR3 is made up of 14 amino acids. V gave up 2 bases and J gave up 2 bases, with 10 bases separating them. The CDR3 coding sequence is TGTGCCAGCAGTTACGCACAGGGCCCCTACGAGCAGTACTTC. This translates into CASSYAQGPYEQYF.

The J gene is TRBJ2-1, the V gene TRBV12-3 or TRBV12-4, with 10 bases aligning to TRBD2. V was clipped by 6 bases and J by 1 base; unmatched bases: 3. The CDR3 is 15 amino acids. As DNA, the CDR3 is TGTGCCAGCAGAAGCGGGGGGGCATCCTACAATGAGCAGTTCTTC. This encodes CASRSGGASYNEQFF.

The V gene is TRBV2, the J gene TRBJ2-7; D possibly matches TRBD1 or TRBD2 (5 bases each). Trimming shortened V by 10 bases and J by 4 bases, and 17 bases separated the two germline ends. CDR1 is SNHLY and CDR2 is FYNNEI in the germline V gene. The CDR3 runs 13 residues. The CDR3 region is CATLRDASYEQYF. As DNA, the CDR3 is TGTGCCACCCTCCGGGACGCCTCTTACGAGCAGTACTTC.

The chain joins TRBV29-1 to TRBJ2-1; TRBD2 matches at 8 bases. Germline V lookup: CDR1 SQVTM, CDR2 ANQGSEA. J was trimmed by 3 bases and V by 5 bases; bases with no gene match: 6. The CDR3 has 14 residues. The CDR3 sequence: CSVPAGVFYNEQFF. The DNA for the CDR3 is TGCAGCGTTCCAGCGGGAGTGTTCTACAATGAGCAGTTCTTC.

V is TRBV11-2 and J is TRBJ1-1; D is uncertain. The CDR3 sequence is 13 residues long. Germline lookup yields CDR1 SGHAT and CDR2 FQNNGV. V was trimmed by 4 bases and J by 4 bases, leaving 10 bases between them. The CDR3 sequence is CASSSTGFTEAFF. CDR3 sequence (DNA): TGTGCCAGCAGCTCTACGGGGTTCACTGAAGCTTTCTTT.

The sample holds a few counts of this clonotype. The chain links TRBV3-1 to TRBJ2-1; possible D gene TRBD2, 6 bases. Germline V gene data show CDR1 as LGHDT and CDR2 as YNNKEL (reference sequence). V lost 3 bases and J lost 8, with 17 bases in between. CDR3 length equals 15 residues. The CDR3: CASSHRETSSYEQFF. The CDR3 nucleotides are TGTGCCAGCAGCCACCGCGAGACTAGTAGCTATGAGCAGTTCTTC.

This clonotype was seen a handful of times. The genes are TRBV20-1 and TRBJ2-1; 10 nucleotides align to TRBD1. Germline V gives CDR1 DFQATT, CDR2 SNEGSKA (reference sequence). Trimming at V came to 2 bases and at J to 1 base, leaving 5 bases not matched to a gene. There are 16 residues in the CDR3. This chain's CDR3 is CSARPRDRGSYNEQFF. CDR3 DNA: TGCAGTGCTAGACCTAGGGACAGGGGTTCCTACAATGAGCAGTTCTTC.

CDR3 nucleotides: TGTGCCAGCAGTTACTGGGCAGGGGGCGCGGTATATCAGCCCCAGCATTTT. This encodes CASSYWAGGAVYQPQHF. The chain recombines TRBV6-5 with TRBJ1-5; TRBD1 agrees at 8 bases. The V gene end was trimmed by 1 base and the J gene end by 5 bases; junction bases not matched to a gene: 10. There are 17 residues in the CDR3. Germline CDR1 reads MNHEY; CDR2 reads SVGAGI.

V and J are TRBV5-1 and TRBJ2-3; TRBD1 matches at 7 bases. V shed 4 bases and J 2 bases; nucleotides not matched to a gene: 10. The CDR3 loop spans 16 amino acids. The germline V gene has CDR1 SGHRS and CDR2 YFSETQ. The CDR3 DNA reads as TGCGCCAGCAGCAGGACGCCGGGACAGCTCACAGATACGCAGTATTTT. Its protein product is CASSRTPGQLTDTQYF.

The chain recombines TRBV5-1 with TRBJ2-7; 9 bases fit TRBD2. The CDR3 sequence is 15 residues long. Germline trimming cut 4 bases from V and 1 base from J; bases unmatched to any gene: 6. CDR1 is SGHRS and CDR2 is YFSETQ in the germline V gene. CDR3 DNA sequence: TGCGCCAGCAGCATTAGCGGGAGTAGTTCCTACGAGCAGTACTTC. Its protein is CASSISGSSSYEQYF.

This clonotype was counted only a few times. The genes are TRBV30 and TRBJ2-3; D might be TRBD1 (5 bases). In germline, CDR1 is GTSNPN, CDR2 SVGIG (reference sequence). There are 15 residues in the CDR3. V was shortened by 0 bases and J by 0 bases, with 10 bases between the two germline ends. CDR3 region: CAWSVTGPSTDTQYF. The DNA for the CDR3 is TGTGCCTGGAGTGTTACAGGCCCCAGCACAGATACGCAGTATTTT. The full variable domain, rest sourced from reference TRBV30 and TRBJ2-3, is SQTIHQWPATLVQPVGSPLSLECTVEGTSNPNLYWYRQAAGRGLQLLFYSVGIGQISSEVPQNLSASRPQDRQFILSSKKLLLSDSGFYLCAWSVTGPSTDTQYFGPGTRLTVL.

The genes are TRBV9 and TRBJ2-1; no definite D call. Trimming cost V 0 bases and J 6 bases, with 4 bases left between them. CDR1 and CDR2 from the germline V gene are SGDLS and YYNGEE. The CDR3 has 12 residues. In DNA, the CDR3 is TGTGCCAGCAGCGTAGATTTCAATGAGCAGTTCTTC. It codes for CASSVDFNEQFF.

This chain connects TRBV30 to TRBJ2-3, with TRBD2 matching over 10 bases. The V gene's germline CDR1 is GTSNPN and CDR2 SVGIG (reference sequence). This CDR3 comprises 15 residues. V trimming: 3 bases; J trimming: 4 bases; junction bases outside the gene matches: 7. In DNA, the CDR3 is TGTGCCTGGAGCTTAGCGGGGGGCGGGGCAGATACGCAGTATTTT. Protein: CAWSLAGGGADTQYF.

This clonotype showed up many times. This rearrangement joins TRBV29-1 to TRBJ2-2, with D tentatively TRBD1 (6 bases). Germline V gives CDR1 SQVTM, CDR2 ANQGSEA. V was trimmed by 1 base and J by 3 bases, leaving 12 bases between them. The CDR3 runs 15 residues. The CDR3 region has the DNA TGCAGCGTTGAAGGGCAGGGGCCGTACACCGGGGAGCTGTTTTTT. It encodes CSVEGQGPYTGELFF.

V gene TRBV25-1 combines with J gene TRBJ2-5, with 7 nucleotides matching TRBD2. The V and J ends lost 7 bases and 2 bases, in that order; junction bases with no gene match: 1. Germline V CDR1 and CDR2: MGHDK, SYGVNS. This CDR3 region has 12 residues. The CDR3 bases are TGTGCCAGCACGGGGGGTCAAGAGACCCAGTACTTC. This sequence encodes CASTGGQETQYF.

This rearrangement joins TRBV21-1 to TRBJ2-3; no DNA check was done on the table's D call, TRBD2. TRBV21-1 is an annotated pseudogene. This CDR3 has 16 residues. CDR3 DNA sequence: TGTGCCAGCAGCAGTGCGGGGGGATTGAAGCCAGATACGCAGTATTTT. Its translation: CASSSAGGLKPDTQYF.

The CDR3, as DNA: TGTGCCAGCAGTTTCATGTACACTGAAGCTTTCTTT. This sequence encodes CASSFMYTEAFF. V usage is TRBV28 and J usage is TRBJ1-1; D unresolved. Germline CDR1 is MDHEN and CDR2 is SYDVKM. V lost 3 bases and J lost 3, with 5 bases in between. The CDR3 spans 12 residues. The full variable domain, in which reference TRBV28 and TRBJ1-1 provide the parts outside the CDR3, is DVKVTQSSRYLVKRTGEKVFLECVQDMDHENMFWYRQDPGLGLRLIYFSYDVKMKEKGDIPEGYSVSREKKERFSLILESASTNQTSMYLCASSFMYTEAFFGQGTRLTVV.

The rearrangement uses TRBV7-2 and TRBJ1-1; 10 bases fit TRBD1. J was trimmed by 0 bases and V by 7 bases; bases with no gene match: 8. CDR3 length equals 16 residues. The germline gives CDR1 SGHTA, CDR2 FQGNSA. This chain's CDR3 is CASTLGTGELNTEAFF. Here the CDR3 DNA reads TGTGCCAGCACCCTTGGGACAGGGGAATTGAACACTGAAGCTTTCTTT.

This clonotype has only a few counts. The gene calls are TRBV6-1 and TRBJ2-5, with D unclear. CDR3 size: 15 residues. Trimming removed 6 bases from V and 7 bases from J, with 21 bases in between. From germline, CDR1 is MNHNS and CDR2 SASEGT. In DNA form, the CDR3 reads TGTGCCAGCAGCACCTCTTACGGGCAAGCCGGGACCCAGTACTTC. As protein: CASSTSYGQAGTQYF.

Only a few counts were recorded for this clonotype. The chain links TRBV20-1 to TRBJ2-7; TRBD2 agrees at 9 bases. This CDR3 contains 14 residues. J gave up 2 bases and V 0 bases, and 2 bases lay outside the gene matches. Germline-derived CDR1 and CDR2 are DFQATT and SNEGSKA (reference sequence). CDR3 coding DNA: TGCAGTGCTAGAGACCTAGCGGGAACCTACGAGCAGTACTTC. Its translation is CSARDLAGTYEQYF.